The sequence of this T cell receptor (beta chain) was determined in a study of Ad26.COV2.S vaccination and SARS-CoV-2 variants (dated by TCRdb to the early 2020s). At the level of the whole study: Vaccine-arm donors were drawn from COV1001, a multicentre, randomized, double-blind, placebo-controlled phase I-IIa trial of Ad26.COV2.S in healthy adults. The TCR-sequenced set comprised about 32 samples: some 19 Ad26.COV2.S vaccine recipients, 5 placebo recipients and 8 SARS-CoV-2 convalescent individuals. Investigators remained blinded to trial group allocation during experiments and outcome assessment. Sequencing of the TCRbeta repertoire served to evaluate the specificity and breadth of SARS-CoV-2-reactive T cell receptors following Ad26.COV2.S vaccination. Dosing of Ad26.COV2.S was intramuscular, at either 5x10^10 or 1x10^11 viral particles, delivered as one shot or as two shots spaced 56 days apart. Trial participants were randomized into five groups of five, in which low-dose or high-dose Ad26.COV2.S was given once or twice, or placebo was given on both occasions. The paper as a whole reports these results and caveats: Vaccine and placebo recipients had comparable non-spike TCR breadth, which fits with the vaccine containing only spike. It was noted by the authors that total T cell responses may have been underestimated by the TCR breadth and depth analyses. Higher spike-specific TCR breadth was observed in Ad26.COV2.S recipients than in placebo recipients (P = 0.0014). Substantial breadth of spike-specific CD8+ and CD4+ T cell responses was reported after vaccination. The study was not powered to compare responses between vaccine doses or regimens.

The V and J ends are trimmed by 8 bases and 9 bases, leaving 12 bases between them. From a lookup of the germline V gene, CDR1 and CDR2 are SNHLY and FYNNEI. The CDR3, cysteine through phenylalanine, is 11 amino acids long. The DNA shown is the 33-base CDR3, in frame from base 1. The treatment or condition label, as the study defines it: over 15 received Ad26.COV2.S at low or high dose, single or two shots; 5 received placebo; per-sample allocation not given. Repertoires of vaccine and placebo recipients were sequenced from samples collected on day 63 after the first injection. Between 29 July and 7 August 2020, Cohort 1b enrolled about two dozen adults aged 18-55 years at one site in Boston, USA. Ad26.COV2.S was a replication-incompetent adenovirus type 26 vector expressing a prefusion-stabilized SARS-CoV-2 spike protein from the original Wuhan strain. TCRbeta CDR3 regions were sequenced with the immunoSEQ Assay. After extraction, genomic DNA underwent amplification by bias-controlled multiplex PCR, followed by high-throughput sequencing. The study's processing was this. To quantify the absolute abundance of each unique TCRbeta CDR3 region, sequences were collapsed and filtered. T cell fraction was estimated by normalizing TCRbeta template counts to usable DNA, with usable DNA measured through amplification of reference genes found in all nucleated cells. Repertoire TCRs were annotated as SARS-CoV-2-specific by exact matching of V gene, CDR3 amino acid sequence and J gene to a known reactive TCR set. The reference SARS-CoV-2 TCR set came from MIRA and was filtered for enrichment in COVID-19-positive ImmuneCODE repertoires, removing public or cross-reactive TCRs. Drawing on the MIRA antigens, annotated TCRs were analysed further at the level of specific ORF or position within ORF. Breadth was defined as the number of annotated unique rearrangements divided by the total number of unique productive rearrangements, and depth was defined as the summed frequency of the annotated unique rearrangements. Group comparisons of TCR breadth used two-sided Wilcoxon rank-sum tests. As stored in TCRdb, this immuneACCESS dataset retains in-frame rearrangements with V and J assigned. A fraction of the clones does not appear; measured against another copy, unresolved V genes explain less than half of the discrepancy, and the remainder lacks a known reason. V and J calls plus clone size are reproduced from that table; the DNA served to infer D and trimming. For this sample there are 350,000 to 400,000 clones; around nine tenths appear just once. The top ten clones comprise around 1.9% of the sample.

As for this clone: The antigen it recognizes is unknown. Within one base of it there is no much larger clone, and no base qualities were kept.

This TCR was recovered from a person aged 18 to 65 who received the Ad26.COV2.S COVID-19 vaccine or a placebo. The V gene is TRBV2 and the J gene is TRBJ2-3, and possibly TRBD2, on 5 matching bases. Sequenced material: peripheral blood, taken in a trial of Ad26.COV2.S vaccine versus placebo. The nucleotides are TGTGCCAGCCTAACCGGAGGAACGCAGTATTTT. This codes for CASLTGGTQYF. Reference TRBV2 and TRBJ2-3 proteins supply the regions before and after the CDR3; the full variable domain is: EPEVTQTPSHQVTQMGQEVILRCVPISNHLYFYWYRQILGQKVEFLVSFYNNEISEKSEIFDDQFSVERPDGSNFTLKIRSTKLEDSAMYFCASLTGGTQYFGPGTRLTVL.